These T cell receptor beta chains were read from a single sample in a study of T cells in Graves' hyperthyroidism and ophthalmopathy. TCRdb recomputed calls from the multiplex PCR reads with MiXCR, one row per CDR3 protein. Of hundreds of thousands of distinct CDR3 sequences detected, approximately 15% appear once; the ten largest clones hold 10%. The material sequenced was blood. These receptors all come from a young woman with Graves' hyperthyroidism. Each CDR3 is given with its conserved first and last residue. A D gene is named only where the DNA matches it firmly. Rows give clone size only sometimes, using once, few, many, or a class for an expanded clone.

CDR3 DNA	CDR3 protein	D gene	V gene	J gene	clone size
TGTGCCAGCAGCGAGGGGGGGCCCTACAATGAGCAGTTCTTC	CASSEGGPYNEQFF	-	TRBV9	TRBJ2-1	few
TGTGCCTGGAGTAAGGATCGGGGGGCGAGTGTAACCAAAAACATTCAGTACTTC	CAWSKDRGASVTKNIQYF	-	TRBV30	TRBJ2-4	many
TGTGCCAGCAGCTTAGCCGGGACACCCGAGCAGTACTTC	CASSLAGTPEQYF	-	TRBV7-2	TRBJ2-7	many
TGTGCCAGCAGCTCCAAACTAGCGGGAGGCTATGAGCAGTTCTTC	CASSSKLAGGYEQFF	TRBD2	TRBV13	TRBJ2-1	-
TGTGCCAGTAGTATAGTAGGTAGCAATCAGCCCCAGCATTTT	CASSIVGSNQPQHF	-	TRBV19	TRBJ1-5	few
TGTGCCATCAGTGGGTCTAGCGGGAGTGCAGATACGCAGTATTTT	CAISGSSGSADTQYF	TRBD2	TRBV10-3	TRBJ2-3	-
TGTGCCAGCAGCCACAGCGGTTCGAACACCGGGGAGCTGTTTTTT	CASSHSGSNTGELFF	-	TRBV7-9	TRBJ2-2	few
TGCAGTGCTAGAGGCAGTAGCGTCAGGGGAAGGGAGACCCAGTACTTC	CSARGSSVRGRETQYF	-	TRBV20-1	TRBJ2-5	-
TGTGCCAGCAGCTTCGGGACTAGAGATACGCAGTATTTT	CASSFGTRDTQYF	TRBD2	TRBV5-6	TRBJ2-3	-
TGCAGTGCTAACACCCCCGGGACTAACCCCTACGAGCAGTACTTC	CSANTPGTNPYEQYF	TRBD2	TRBV20-1	TRBJ2-7	many
TGTGCCACCAGTGATCCGAACCGAGCTGAAGCTTTCTTT	CATSDPNRAEAFF	-	TRBV24-1	TRBJ1-1	-
TGTGCCAGCAGTTTAAGTGTGGGGTTCGGCAGCACAGATACGCAGTATTTT	CASSLSVGFGSTDTQYF	-	TRBV27	TRBJ2-3	many
TGCGCCAGCAGTGAAGGGGGGAAGATGGATACGCAGTATTTT	CASSEGGKMDTQYF	-	TRBV10-1	TRBJ2-3	few
TGTGCCAGCAGCTTAGGCCCTAGCGGGGGCAGCACAGATACGCAGTATTTT	CASSLGPSGGSTDTQYF	TRBD2	TRBV7-2	TRBJ2-3	once
TGTGCCTGGGAGGCGGTAGCGGGAGGGTGGTATGAGCAGTTCTTC	CAWEAVAGGWYEQFF	TRBD2	TRBV30	TRBJ2-1	many
TGTGCCAGCAGTTTACGGGGGGCAGGCACTGAAGCTTTCTTT	CASSLRGAGTEAFF	-	TRBV28	TRBJ1-1	few
TGTGCCAGCAGTTATGGAGTAGCGAATGAGCAGTTCTTC	CASSYGVANEQFF	-	TRBV6-2/TRBV6-3	TRBJ2-1	many
TGCGCCAGCAGCTTTATAGGCAATCAGCCCCAGCATTTT	CASSFIGNQPQHF	-	TRBV5-1	TRBJ1-5	many
TGTGCCAGCAGTTTAAACCCCGGCAGGGCGCGGGGCTATGGCTACACCTTC	CASSLNPGRARGYGYTF	-	TRBV27	TRBJ1-2	few
TGCGCCAGCAGCCGGACTAGCGGGGGTGGGTCCTACAATGAGCAGTTCTTC	CASSRTSGGGSYNEQFF	TRBD2	TRBV4-3	TRBJ2-1	-
TGTGCCTGGAGTACCACCCCGGTCCACGAGCAGTACTTC	CAWSTTPVHEQYF	-	TRBV30	TRBJ2-7	many
TGTGCCAGCAGCCGTGGACTAGCGGGAGAGACCCAGTACTTC	CASSRGLAGETQYF	TRBD2	TRBV7-2	TRBJ2-5	many
TGTGCCAGCAGCTTGGGCGGAGAAGGGACCCAGTACTTC	CASSLGGEGTQYF	-	TRBV7-2	TRBJ2-5	few
TGTGCCAGCAAACTCCCCGGGGAGCTGTTTTTT	CASKLPGELFF	-	TRBV6-2/TRBV6-3	TRBJ2-2	many
TGTGCCAGCAGCCAAGAATCCGAGGGGACTAACTATGGCTACACCTTC	CASSQESEGTNYGYTF	-	TRBV3-1	TRBJ1-2	many
TGTGCCATCCGACAGGGGAATGGCTACACCTTC	CAIRQGNGYTF	TRBD1	TRBV12-3/TRBV12-4	TRBJ1-2	few
TGTGCCTGGACCCCGGGCATAGCCGGTCCTACGCAGTATTTT	CAWTPGIAGPTQYF	-	TRBV30	TRBJ2-3	many
TGTGCCAGTACCGCAAAGGCTAGCGGGAGCAATGAGCAGTTCTTC	CASTAKASGSNEQFF	TRBD2	TRBV19	TRBJ2-1	-
TGCAGTGCTAGAAGAGGAGCGGGAGCGCTCACCGGGGAGCTGTTTTTT	CSARRGAGALTGELFF	TRBD2	TRBV20-1	TRBJ2-2	many
TGTGCCAGCAGCTTACCGGGACTAGCGCTGGGGGAGCAGTTCTTC	CASSLPGLALGEQFF	TRBD2	TRBV11-2	TRBJ2-1	many
TGTGCCAGCAGCAACGGACTAGCGGGAGAAAACATTCAGTACTTC	CASSNGLAGENIQYF	TRBD2	TRBV7-9	TRBJ2-4	-
TGTGCCAGCAGCAAGGGGACAGGGAGCCGGAGGGGGGCCAACGTCCTGACTTTC	CASSKGTGSRRGANVLTF	TRBD1	TRBV7-3	TRBJ2-6	-
TGTGCCAGCAGCTTGATTGGGGGGACCACAGATACGCAGTATTTT	CASSLIGGTTDTQYF	-	TRBV7-3	TRBJ2-3	few
TGCGCCAGCAGCCAAGAAGGGAACGCAGATACGCAGTATTTT	CASSQEGNADTQYF	-	TRBV4-3	TRBJ2-3	-
TGTGCCAGCAGTGAGTCCCCCGGCCAGACCCAGTACTTC	CASSESPGQTQYF	-	TRBV6-4	TRBJ2-5	few
TGTGCCTGGAGAAAGGCCCTGAACTATGGCTACACCTTC	CAWRKALNYGYTF	-	TRBV30	TRBJ1-2	few
TGCAGTGCCGGTAGCGGGGCCTCCTACGAGCAGTACTTC	CSAGSGASYEQYF	TRBD2	TRBV20-1	TRBJ2-7	many
TGCAGTGCCCGTCAGGGGGCTATCTGCGAGCAGTACTTC	CSARQGAICEQYF	TRBD1	TRBV20-1	TRBJ2-7	-
TGTGCCAGCAGCTTAGGGGGGAACACCTACAATGAGCAGTTCTTC	CASSLGGNTYNEQFF	-	TRBV7-9	TRBJ2-1	many
TGCAGTGCTCGCCAGGCAGGGCCTAATGAAAAACTGTTTTTT	CSARQAGPNEKLFF	-	TRBV20-1	TRBJ1-4	once
TGTGCCAGCAGTCGCACCGGGACTAGCGTCTACAATGAGCAGTTCTTC	CASSRTGTSVYNEQFF	TRBD2	TRBV6-1	TRBJ2-1	many
TGCAGTGCTGCACTAGCGGGGATAAATGAGCAGTTCTTC	CSAALAGINEQFF	TRBD2	TRBV20-1	TRBJ2-1	few
TGCAGTGCCCCTAAGGGCTATGGCGGGAGGAATGAGCAGTTCTTC	CSAPKGYGGRNEQFF	TRBD2	TRBV20-1	TRBJ2-1	many
TGTGCCAGTAGTATGTCCAGTACAGGCTATGGCTACACCTTC	CASSMSSTGYGYTF	-	TRBV19	TRBJ1-2	-
TGTGCCAGCAGCGACTTTGGTGTCCCTGGAAACACCATATATTTT	CASSDFGVPGNTIYF	-	TRBV2	TRBJ1-3	-
TGTGCCAGCAGTTTATCCTCATCAGGCCTTAATTCACCCCTCCACTTT	CASSLSSSGLNSPLHF	-	TRBV27	TRBJ1-6	once
TGTGCCAGTCGCAGGCGGATCACAGATACGCAGTATTTT	CASRRRITDTQYF	-	TRBV28	TRBJ2-3	many
TGTGCCAGCAGTTGGAGCGGGATTAGCACAGATACGCAGTATTTT	CASSWSGISTDTQYF	TRBD2	TRBV6-2/TRBV6-3	TRBJ2-3	many
TGTGCCTGGAGTGTAACTCGATACGAGCAGTACTTC	CAWSVTRYEQYF	-	TRBV30	TRBJ2-7	many
TGTGCCAGCAGCTTCCCACTTACTAGCGGGCGCGCGGGTGAGCAGTTCTTC	CASSFPLTSGRAGEQFF	TRBD2	TRBV5-4	TRBJ2-1	-
TGTGCCAGCAGTTTCCCGACAGCCTATAATGAAAAACTGTTTTTT	CASSFPTAYNEKLFF	-	TRBV6-2/TRBV6-3	TRBJ1-4	-
TGTGCCAGCAGTAGGGTAGATGGTGAGCAGTTCTTC	CASSRVDGEQFF	-	TRBV6-2/TRBV6-3	TRBJ2-1	-
TGTGCCAGTGGAAGGGGCTACGAGCAGTACTTC	CASGRGYEQYF	-	TRBV12-3/TRBV12-4	TRBJ2-7	many
TGTGCCAGCAGCGTAGAGTCGGCCGGATCCTACGAGCAGTACTTC	CASSVESAGSYEQYF	-	TRBV9	TRBJ2-7	many
TGTGCCAGTAGTATTTCAGGCGGGGATACCTACGAGCAGTACTTC	CASSISGGDTYEQYF	-	TRBV19	TRBJ2-7	-
TGTGCCAGCGAAACCTTACAGGGGGCGCAGACTGAAGCTTTCTTT	CASETLQGAQTEAFF	TRBD1	TRBV6-1	TRBJ1-1	many
TGTGCCACCAGTGATTGCCAGGCGGATAATTCACCCCTCCACTTT	CATSDCQADNSPLHF	-	TRBV24-1	TRBJ1-6	many
TGTGCCAGCAGTTACCCAGCGGGACAGGGGAGTTACGAGCAGTACTTC	CASSYPAGQGSYEQYF	TRBD1	TRBV6-5	TRBJ2-7	few
TGCGCCAGCAGCCAAAGTAGCGACAGGTTGCTGTTCTTC	CASSQSSDRLLFF	-	TRBV4-3	TRBJ2-1	few